One T cell receptor beta chain is described in this entry. Libraries were prepared by immunoSEQ multiplex PCR; TCRdb keeps only in-frame clonotypes and omits some of them. The sample includes around 300,000 clones, roughly 89% of them seen just once. Germline assignment: CDR1 SGHVS and CDR2 FQNEAQ. The CDR3 is 16 residues long. With 5 bases clipped from V and 3 bases from J, the junction kept 9 bases outside the gene matches. The source of the sample is a study of blood T cell repertoires in COVID-19. While infection was still active, Seattle patients were enrolled and then followed longitudinally. The TCR originated in a woman between 40 and 50 years old with COVID-19, enrolled during active disease. Sequenced sample: peripheral blood. The chain links TRBV7-8 to TRBJ2-2; 7 bases align to TRBD1. The CDR3 reads CASSRGQDRYTGELFF. CDR3 DNA sequence: TGTGCCAGCAGCCGAGGACAGGATCGATACACCGGGGAGCTGTTTTTT.